This paragraph reports one T cell receptor beta chain. This record belongs to a study of blood T cell repertoires in COVID-19. Study-wide context: In each case, the material was cDNA or gDNA derived from T cells, B-cell-depleted T cells, or PBMCs.

Only in-frame clones appear in the TCRdb table, and some are missing; sequencing was by immunoSEQ multiplex PCR. The repertoire holds approximately 500,000 clones, with approximately 87% as singletons. V lost 0 bases and J lost 0, with 9 bases in between. Germline V gene lookup returns CDR1 LGHDT and CDR2 YNNKEL (reference sequence). This CDR3 region has 15 residues. The receptor's source is a woman aged 40 to 50 who had recovered from COVID-19. V gene TRBV3-1 (or the pseudogene TRBV3-2) combines with J gene TRBJ2-7; D is possibly TRBD1 (5 bases). The sample taken for sequencing was PBMCs or T cells enriched from blood (not recorded which). The CDR3 here is CASSQDKQGSYEQYF. The CDR3 nucleotides read TGTGCCAGCAGCCAAGATAAGCAGGGCTCCTACGAGCAGTACTTC.